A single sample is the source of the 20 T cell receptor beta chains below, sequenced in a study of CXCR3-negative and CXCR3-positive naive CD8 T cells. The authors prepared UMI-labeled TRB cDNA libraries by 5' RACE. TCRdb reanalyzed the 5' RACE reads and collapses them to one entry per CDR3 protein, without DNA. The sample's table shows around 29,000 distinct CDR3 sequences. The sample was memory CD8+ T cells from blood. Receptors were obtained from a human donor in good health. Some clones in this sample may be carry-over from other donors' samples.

This CDR3 reads CSVQDFSSGNTIYF. The chain uses TRBV29-1 and TRBJ1-3. There are 14 residues in the CDR3. Germline loops: CDR1 SQVTM, CDR2 ANQGSEA.

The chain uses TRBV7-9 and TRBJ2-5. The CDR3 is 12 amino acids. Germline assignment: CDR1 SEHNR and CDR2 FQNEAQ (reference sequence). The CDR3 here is CASSLYVETQYF.

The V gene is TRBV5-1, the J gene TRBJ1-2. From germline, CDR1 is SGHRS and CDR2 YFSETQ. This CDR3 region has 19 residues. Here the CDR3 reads CASSLAFAWMGRPTIGYTF.

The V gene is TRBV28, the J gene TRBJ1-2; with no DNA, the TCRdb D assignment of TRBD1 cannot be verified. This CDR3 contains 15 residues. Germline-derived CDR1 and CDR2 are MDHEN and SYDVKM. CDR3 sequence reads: CASSPPLGGNYGYTF.

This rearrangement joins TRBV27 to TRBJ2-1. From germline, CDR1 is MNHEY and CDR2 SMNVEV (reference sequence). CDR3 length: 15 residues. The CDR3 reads CASSLSGVTYNEQFF.

The CDR3 loop is CSGDRGREGYTF. This chain connects TRBV29-1 to TRBJ1-2; TCRdb returns TRBD1, unconfirmable since there is no DNA. The CDR3 has 12 residues. Germline-derived CDR1 and CDR2 are SQVTM and ANQGSEA.

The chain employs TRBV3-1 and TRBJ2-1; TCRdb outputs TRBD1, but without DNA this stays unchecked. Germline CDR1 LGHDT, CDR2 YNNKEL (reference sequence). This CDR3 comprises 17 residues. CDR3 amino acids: CASSQELLGGPYNEQFF.

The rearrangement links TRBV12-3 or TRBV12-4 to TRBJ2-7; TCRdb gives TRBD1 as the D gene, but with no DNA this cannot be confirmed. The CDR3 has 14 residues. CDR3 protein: CASSRTGTGDEQYF.

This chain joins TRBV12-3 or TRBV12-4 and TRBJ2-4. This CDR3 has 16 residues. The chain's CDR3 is CPSSPYDGLAKNIQYF.

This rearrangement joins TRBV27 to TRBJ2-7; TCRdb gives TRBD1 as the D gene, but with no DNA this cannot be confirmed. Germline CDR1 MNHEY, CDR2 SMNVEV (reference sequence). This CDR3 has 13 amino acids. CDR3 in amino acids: CASSPSTGHEQYF.

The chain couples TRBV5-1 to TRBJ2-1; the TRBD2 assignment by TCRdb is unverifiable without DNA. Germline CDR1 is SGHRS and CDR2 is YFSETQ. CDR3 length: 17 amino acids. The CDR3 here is CASSSYPSGGAIDEQFF.

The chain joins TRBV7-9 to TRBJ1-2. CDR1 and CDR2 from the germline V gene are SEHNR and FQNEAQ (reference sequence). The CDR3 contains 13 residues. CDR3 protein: CASSLEASHGYTF.

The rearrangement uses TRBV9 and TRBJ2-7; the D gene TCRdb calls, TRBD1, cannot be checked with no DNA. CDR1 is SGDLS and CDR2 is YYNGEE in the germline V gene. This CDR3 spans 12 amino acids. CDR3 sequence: CASSPRTGEQYF.

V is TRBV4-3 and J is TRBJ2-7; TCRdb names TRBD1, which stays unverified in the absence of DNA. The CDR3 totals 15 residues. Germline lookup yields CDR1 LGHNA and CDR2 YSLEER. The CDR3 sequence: CASSQDLVGGYEQYF.

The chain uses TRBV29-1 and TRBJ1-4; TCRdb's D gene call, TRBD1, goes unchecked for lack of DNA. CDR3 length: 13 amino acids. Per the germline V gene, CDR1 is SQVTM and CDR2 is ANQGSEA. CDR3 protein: CSVGRGDNEKLFF.

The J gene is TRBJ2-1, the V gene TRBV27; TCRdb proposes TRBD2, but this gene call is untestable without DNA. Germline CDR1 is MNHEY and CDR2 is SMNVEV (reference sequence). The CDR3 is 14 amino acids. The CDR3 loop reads CASAGGTSWNEQFF.

The CDR3 sequence is CASSSIGTYYGYTF. The chain couples TRBV7-2 to TRBJ1-2; TCRdb calls TRBD1, which cannot be checked without DNA. The germline V gene has CDR1 SGHTA and CDR2 FQGNSA. This CDR3 is built from 14 residues.

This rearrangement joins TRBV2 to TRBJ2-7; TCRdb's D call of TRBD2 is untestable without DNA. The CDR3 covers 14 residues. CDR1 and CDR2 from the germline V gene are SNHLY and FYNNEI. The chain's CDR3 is CASSVSALTYEQYF.

The CDR3: CASSLRQGVHEQYF. This chain connects TRBV7-6 to TRBJ2-7. The CDR3 totals 14 residues. Germline V lookup: CDR1 SGHVS, CDR2 FNYEAQ.

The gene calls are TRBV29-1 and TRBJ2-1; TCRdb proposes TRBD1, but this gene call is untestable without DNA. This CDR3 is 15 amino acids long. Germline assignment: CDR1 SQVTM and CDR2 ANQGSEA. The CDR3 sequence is CSSERNGAGYNEQFF.